Below, 28 T cell receptor beta chains from the same sample are listed, as sequenced in a study of multiple sclerosis patients with progressive multifocal leukoencephalopathy. Time point here: before natalizumab initiation. This table comes from immunoSEQ multiplex PCR, and its TCRdb copy is limited to in-frame clones, with some not included. The sample carries 25,000 to 35,000 clones, around 92% recorded once. The sequenced sample was PBMCs. Receptor source: a young man with multiple sclerosis.

This clone was counted only a few times. The gene calls are TRBV27 and TRBJ2-5; tentative D call: TRBD2 (7 bases). Trimming took off 2 bases at V and 1 base at J, with 14 bases between the two ends. The CDR3 loop spans 16 amino acids. Germline V gives CDR1 MNHEY, CDR2 SMNVEV (reference sequence). The CDR3, as DNA: TGTGCCAGCAGTTTACGGAGGGGGGGGCCCCAAGAGACCCAGTACTTC. Protein sequence: CASSLRRGGPQETQYF.

The chain carries TRBV4-1 and TRBJ2-1; D not resolved. The CDR3 runs 15 residues. Germline loops: CDR1 MGHRA, CDR2 YSYEKL. The V end was cut by 0 bases, the J end by 2 bases, with 8 bases between. The CDR3 protein is CASSQDQATYNEQFF. DNA for the CDR3: TGCGCCAGCAGCCAAGATCAGGCGACCTACAATGAGCAGTTCTTC.

The V gene is TRBV29-1, the J gene TRBJ1-2; perhaps TRBD1 as D (5 bases). There are 12 residues in the CDR3. Trimming cost V 3 bases and J 6 bases, with 11 bases left between them. Germline V gene lookup returns CDR1 SQVTM and CDR2 ANQGSEA. The CDR3 DNA reads TGCAGCGTTGATGGGGACCCGGATGGCTACACCTTC. Amino acid sequence: CSVDGDPDGYTF. Filled out from reference TRBV29-1 and TRBJ1-2, the complete variable domain reads SAVISQKPSRDICQRGTSLTIQCQVDSQVTMMFWYRQQPGQSLTLIATANQGSEATYESGFVIDKFPISRPNLTFSTLTVSNMSPEDSSIYLCSVDGDPDGYTFGSGTRLTVV.

The J gene is TRBJ2-1, the V gene TRBV18; D may be TRBD1 or TRBD2 (5 bases each). V was trimmed by 3 bases and J by 6 bases, leaving 15 bases between them. The germline V gene has CDR1 KGHSH and CDR2 LQKENI. The CDR3 spans 15 residues. The CDR3 is CASSPGTQGFNEQFF. The CDR3 region has the DNA TGTGCCAGCTCACCTGGGACCCAAGGGTTCAATGAGCAGTTCTTC.

The chain carries TRBV6-5 and TRBJ2-5, with 10 nucleotides matching TRBD2. Germline V gene sequence: CDR1 MNHEY, CDR2 SVGAGI. Unmatched junction bases numbered 4, after V lost 6 bases and J lost 6 bases. CDR3 length: 13 amino acids. CDR3 protein: CASRSAGGKTQYF. The CDR3 DNA is TGTGCCAGCAGGTCAGCGGGAGGGAAGACCCAGTACTTC.

The chain uses TRBV4-3 and TRBJ2-7, with TRBD2 identical over 8 bases. In germline, CDR1 is LGHNA, CDR2 YSLEER. The V and J ends lost 1 base and 1 base, in that order; junction bases with no gene match: 3. The CDR3 has 15 residues. The CDR3 coding sequence is TGCGCCAGCAGCCAAGTAGCGGGACTGTCCTACGAGCAGTACTTC. This gives the protein CASSQVAGLSYEQYF.

V is TRBV7-2 and J is TRBJ2-3, with 7 bases that match TRBD2. Unmatched junction bases numbered 4, after V lost 1 base and J lost 3 bases. CDR1 and CDR2 (germline): SGHTA, FQGNSA. The CDR3 loop spans 15 amino acids. Here the CDR3 DNA reads TGTGCCAGCAGCTTAGGGAGCGGGAATACAGATACGCAGTATTTT. Its translation: CASSLGSGNTDTQYF. Together with reference TRBV7-2 and TRBJ2-3, the CDR3 gives the full variable domain: GAGVSQSPSNKVTEKGKDVELRCDPISGHTALYWYRQSLGQGLEFLIYFQGNSAPDKSGLPSDRFSAERTGGSVSTLTIQRTQQEDSAVYLCASSLGSGNTDTQYFGPGTRLTVL.

This rearrangement joins TRBV5-8 to TRBJ2-3, with no clear D. V lost 5 bases, J lost 11 bases, and 15 bases lay in between. The CDR3 is 12 amino acids. CDR1 and CDR2 (germline): SGHTS, YDEGEE. In nucleotides, the CDR3 is TGTGCCAGCAGACACCGACGAAGGGAGCAGTATTTT. This sequence encodes CASRHRRREQYF.

V and J are TRBV7-9 and TRBJ1-2; D not certain. In germline, CDR1 is SEHNR, CDR2 FQNEAQ (reference sequence). Trimming took off 4 bases at V and 6 bases at J, with 15 bases between the two ends. The CDR3 consists of 14 residues. As DNA, the CDR3 is TGTGCCAGCAGCTGGGCCCTCAATAGCGATGGCTACACCTTC. This gives the protein CASSWALNSDGYTF.

This rearrangement joins TRBV2 to TRBJ2-7; no clear D. The CDR3 contains 15 residues. V was shortened by 3 bases and J by 7 bases, with 19 bases between the two germline ends. Germline V gene lookup returns CDR1 SNHLY and CDR2 FYNNEI. Here the CDR3 DNA reads TGTGCCAGCAGTGAGTCTGGCAGTTTCAACGGGGAGCAGTACTTC. It translates to CASSESGSFNGEQYF.

The genes are TRBV6-5 and TRBJ1-2; D not certain. Looked up from germline, CDR1 is MNHEY and CDR2 is SVGAGI. The V gene lost 2 bases and the J gene lost 7 bases, with 11 bases spanning the gap. The CDR3 loop spans 13 amino acids. The DNA for the CDR3 is TGTGCCAGCAGTTACGCTGAGGGTTCTGGCTACACCTTC. It encodes CASSYAEGSGYTF.

The rearrangement links TRBV30 to TRBJ2-1; 9 nucleotides line up with TRBD2. The CDR3 consists of 14 residues. V dropped 2 bases and J dropped 4; count of bases not matched to a gene: 3. From germline, CDR1 is GTSNPN and CDR2 SVGIG (reference sequence). The CDR3 spells CAWSSSGVYNEQFF. DNA of the CDR3: TGTGCCTGGAGTTCTAGCGGGGTATACAATGAGCAGTTCTTC.

This clone has a single count. The genes are TRBV7-6 and TRBJ2-7; 9 nucleotides line up with TRBD2. V lost 7 bases, J lost 5 bases, and 15 bases stayed unmatched. In germline, CDR1 is SGHVS, CDR2 FNYEAQ. This CDR3 is built from 16 residues. The CDR3 DNA sequence: TGTGCCAGCACCCCGTGGGGTAGCGGGAGTGTCCACGAGCAGTACGTC. Protein: CASTPWGSGSVHEQYV.

The chain links TRBV7-8 to TRBJ2-1; tentatively, D is TRBD2 (5 bases). Germline assignment: CDR1 SGHVS and CDR2 FQNEAQ. The V gene lost 5 bases and the J gene lost 5 bases, with 13 bases spanning the gap. The CDR3 has 14 amino acids. CDR3 loop: CASSHHGLNNEQFF. Here the CDR3 DNA reads TGTGCCAGCAGCCACCATGGACTGAACAATGAGCAGTTCTTC.

V usage is TRBV2 and J usage is TRBJ2-7; D gene uncertain. In germline, CDR1 is SNHLY, CDR2 FYNNEI. The CDR3 has 11 amino acids. V was clipped by 3 bases and J by 6 bases, with 6 bases between them. The CDR3 coding sequence is TGTGCCAGCAGTGATCGGGTCGAGCAGTACGTC. As protein: CASSDRVEQYV.

CDR3: CASTGGNYEQYF. The CDR3 bases are TGCGCCAGCACAGGCGGAAACTACGAGCAGTACTTC. The genes are TRBV10-2 and TRBJ2-5; D call uncertain. Gene TRBJ2-7 matches the end of the DNA better, so the J call may be wrong. Germline lookup yields CDR1 WSHSY and CDR2 SAAADI. The CDR3 runs to 12 residues.

Notes on this clone: The conserved phenylalanine or tryptophan is not found at the CDR3 terminus, so this likely reflects a read error. CDR3 loop: CASSLATSGGYEQYG. The CDR3, as DNA: TGTGCCAGCAGCTTAGCCACTAGCGGGGGATACGAGCAGTACGGC. The rearrangement joins TRBV7-2 to TRBJ2-7; 11 bases are a match to TRBD2. V dropped 0 bases and J dropped 4; count of bases not matched to a gene: 2. Per the germline V gene, CDR1 is SGHTA and CDR2 is FQGNSA. The CDR3 loop spans 15 amino acids.

In this sample, this clone turned up once. V is TRBV2 and J is TRBJ2-1, with D perhaps matching TRBD1 (6 bases). The ends were cut back, 5 bases at V and 4 bases at J, with 9 bases in the middle. CDR1 and CDR2 (germline): SNHLY, FYNNEI. This CDR3 contains 13 residues. In nucleotides, the CDR3 is TGTGCCAGCAGTCGAGGACAGTACAATGAGCAGTTCTTC. Its protein is CASSRGQYNEQFF.

V and J are TRBV19 and TRBJ2-4, with 10 bases identical to TRBD2. This CDR3 contains 16 residues. Germline V gene lookup returns CDR1 LNHDA and CDR2 SQIVND (reference sequence). Unmatched junction bases numbered 4, after V lost 5 bases and J lost 0 bases. CDR3: CASSPGTSAAKNIQYF. CDR3 nucleotide sequence: TGTGCCAGTAGTCCGGGGACTAGCGCAGCCAAAAACATTCAGTACTTC.

This rearrangement joins TRBV4-3 to TRBJ1-2, with D maybe TRBD1 (5 bases). From germline, CDR1 is LGHNA and CDR2 YSLEER. Trimming left V 3 bases short and J 4 bases short, with 12 bases between. CDR3 length equals 14 residues. This chain's CDR3 is CASSHIDSSYGYTF. Here the CDR3 DNA reads TGCGCCAGCAGCCATATCGACAGTAGCTATGGCTACACCTTC.

This chain links TRBV4-3 with TRBJ1-3; D is perhaps TRBD1 (6 bases). Germline V lookup: CDR1 LGHNA, CDR2 YSLEER. Between the trimmed V and J ends, which lost 1 base and 6 bases, there was a span of 7 bases. This CDR3 has 13 amino acids. CDR3 amino acids: CASSQAGANTIYF. The CDR3, as DNA: TGCGCCAGCAGCCAAGCAGGGGCAAACACCATATATTTT.

The V call is TRBV6-1, the J call TRBJ2-7; D uncertain. CDR3 size: 13 residues. Between the trimmed V and J ends, which lost 7 bases and 4 bases, there was a span of 14 bases. Per the germline V gene, CDR1 is MNHNS and CDR2 is SASEGT. DNA of the CDR3: TGTGCCAGCACCGAAGGTATAGCATACGAGCAGTACTTC. This gives the protein CASTEGIAYEQYF.

This clone was seen a few times. The chain recombines TRBV6-6 with TRBJ1-2; maybe TRBD1 (5 bases). Between the trimmed V and J ends, which lost 0 bases and 4 bases, there was a span of 12 bases. Germline CDR1 and CDR2: MNHNY and SVGAGI (reference sequence). The CDR3 length is 15 residues. Here the CDR3 DNA reads TGTGCCAGCAGTTACTCAAAACAGGATTCCTATGGCTACACCTTC. It encodes CASSYSKQDSYGYTF.

Comments on this clone: Other DNA sequences in the sample encode the same CDR3. The chain combines TRBV29-1 with TRBJ2-2, with 7 bases fitting TRBD1. Per germline, CDR1 SQVTM and CDR2 ANQGSEA. The CDR3 is made up of 14 amino acids. The V segment lost 3 bases and the J segment 6 bases; nucleotides outside the gene matches: 7. The CDR3 nucleotides are TGCAGCGTTGATTCAGGGGGTGGGCCCGGGGAGCTGTTTTTT. It codes for CSVDSGGGPGELFF.

This chain joins TRBV10-3 and TRBJ2-3, with 11 nucleotides matching TRBD2. This CDR3 has 17 amino acids. With V trimmed by 7 bases and J by 4 bases, 13 bases remained unmatched. CDR1 is ENHRY and CDR2 is SYGVKD in the germline V gene. CDR3 DNA: TGTGCCATCATGGCTACTAGCGGGAGTCGGTTTGCAGATACGCAGTATTTT. Translation gives CAIMATSGSRFADTQYF.

This rearrangement joins TRBV5-1 to TRBJ2-3, with 11 bases fitting TRBD2. Germline loops: CDR1 SGHRS, CDR2 YFSETQ. This CDR3 contains 17 residues. J was trimmed by 3 bases and V by 4 bases; bases with no gene match: 10. This CDR3 is CASSRRTSGPFTDTQYF. Written as DNA, the CDR3 is TGCGCCAGCAGCAGGAGGACTAGCGGGCCTTTTACAGATACGCAGTATTTT.

The genes are TRBV30 and TRBJ2-5; 10 bases map to TRBD2. CDR1 is GTSNPN, CDR2 SVGIG, per germline (reference sequence). The CDR3 has 13 residues. CDR3 sequence reads: CGTSGENQETQYF. As DNA, the CDR3 is TGTGGCACTAGCGGGGAAAATCAAGAGACCCAGTACTTC.

This rearrangement joins TRBV13 to TRBJ2-3, with D unresolved. CDR1 is PRHDT and CDR2 is FYEKMQ in the germline V gene (reference sequence). The CDR3 loop spans 17 amino acids. Trimming cost V 6 bases and J 0 bases, with 19 bases left between them. CDR3 coding DNA: TGTGCCAGCAGTCTACGTTCGACCGGGCCTAGCACAGATACGCAGTATTTT. Translating it yields CASSLRSTGPSTDTQYF.